This T cell receptor beta chain stems from a study of Graves' ophthalmopathy and Graves' hyperthyroidism. Investigators amplified TCR beta CDR3 regions from RNA transcripts. HTBI-primed RT-PCR formed the first round, and a multiplex PCR formed the second. Via MiXCR, TCRdb re-called the multiplex PCR reads, giving one row per CDR3 protein. Found here are around 660,000 distinct CDR3 sequences, roughly two fifths of them singletons; the top ten hold more than 2.5%. Many counts were recorded for this clonotype. Trimming left V 4 bases short and J 8 bases short, with 6 bases between. CDR1 and CDR2 from the germline V gene are MNHNY and SVGAGI (reference sequence). CDR3 size: 11 residues.

This chain connects TRBV6-6 to TRBJ1-5, with unresolved D. The clonotype comes from an adult man with Graves' ophthalmopathy. Input material: peripheral blood. The CDR3 coding sequence is TGTGCCAGCAGTTTCGGGGAGCCCCAGCATTTT. Translation: CASSFGEPQHF.